The TCR beta chain described here comes from a study of blood T cell repertoires in COVID-19. Overall study context: Sample material is recorded as cDNA or gDNA derived from T cells, B-cell-depleted T cells, or PBMCs.

Germline V gene data show CDR1 as MGHDK and CDR2 as SYGVNS. Trimming cost V 2 bases and J 2 bases; bases outside gene matches: 6. This CDR3 region has 16 residues. As originally analysed: Estimated nucleated cell counts came from reference gene primer amplification. The method was immunoSEQ multiplex PCR; TCRdb's version includes in-frame clones alone and lacks a portion of them. V, J and clone size are those of that table, while D and trimming were read from the DNA. Of around 200,000 clones listed, about nine tenths are singletons. This sequence joins TRBV25-1 and TRBJ2-1, with 7 bases lining up with TRBD2. This clonotype originated in a man aged 35 to 55 with acute or convalescent COVID-19. Sequencing used peripheral blood. The DNA of the CDR3 is TGTGCCAGCAGTGAAGGAGTAGCGGGCACCTACAATGAGCAGTTCTTC. It specifies CASSEGVAGTYNEQFF.